This T cell receptor beta chain was captured in a study of molecular identifiers for immune sequencing clone quantification. Study as a whole: Replicate experiments divided RNA from approximately 22,000 or 94,000 naive CD8 cells into five parts and sequenced four. Notes on the study in general: Spiked TCR RNA from one Jurkat cell reportedly showed up when mixed among one million naive cells.

CDR1 is SGHDN, CDR2 FVKESK, per germline. CDR3 length: 14 residues. Trimming took off 4 bases at V and 3 bases at J, with 10 bases between the two ends. Bulk TCR libraries were made with methods that had been previously described and with listed TCR primers. TCRdb analysed the PCR reads with MiXCR anew, one entry per CDR3 protein. The data contain roughly 9,800 distinct CDR3 sequences, roughly 22% of them seen just once; the ten biggest clones take up 1.5%. By frequency in the sample, this clonotype is medium-sized. Its antigen is as yet unknown. CD8+CD4-CCR7+CD45RA+ cells were sorted as naive CD8 T cells.

This sequence joins TRBV14 and TRBJ2-1; TRBD2 is a possible D gene (5 bases). The receptor was derived from a human donor in good health. Some libraries in this study had Jurkat cell RNA spiked in. Material: naive CD8+ T cells from blood, with Jurkat cell RNA spiked in. The subset is: FACS-sorted CD8+CD4-CCR7+CD45RA+ naive T cells. For the CDR3, the DNA is TGTGCCAGCAGCCTCGAGCGGAACTACAATGAGCAGTTCTTC. This gives the protein CASSLERNYNEQFF.